These T cell receptor beta chains were read from a single sample in a study of CD8 T cells in Susac syndrome. Via MiXCR, TCRdb re-called the immunoSEQ multiplex PCR reads, giving one row per CDR3 protein. Of 150,000 to 200,000 distinct CDR3 sequences in the sample, around 94% are singletons; the top ten hold approximately 0.099%. Sequenced sample: CD4+ T cells from PBMCs. The source of these receptors is a human donor with Susac syndrome. Both conserved end residues are part of each CDR3. Fields, in order: V gene, D gene, clone size, J gene, CDR3 DNA, CDR3 protein. The D gene is left open where the match is weak. Some rows mark clone size as missing; the rest say once, few, many or name a class of expanded clone.

v_gene: TRBV19; d_gene: NA; abundance: once; j_gene: TRBJ2-1; CDR3nt: TGTGCCAGTAGTATAACCCTCAACAATGAGCAGTTCTTC; CDR3aa: CASSITLNNEQFF
v_gene: TRBV6-7; d_gene: NA; abundance: NA; j_gene: TRBJ1-1; CDR3nt: TGTGCCAGCAGTTACCTGGTACATACGAACACTGAAGCTTTCTTT; CDR3aa: CASSYLVHTNTEAFF
v_gene: TRBV7-9; d_gene: NA; abundance: NA; j_gene: TRBJ2-3; CDR3nt: TGTGCCAGCAGCTTGGAGAGTCAGTTGGGTACGCAGTATTTT; CDR3aa: CASSLESQLGTQYF
v_gene: TRBV18; d_gene: NA; abundance: NA; j_gene: TRBJ2-7; CDR3nt: TGTGCCAGCTCACCCCCCTCTCTCGAGCAGTACTTC; CDR3aa: CASSPPSLEQYF
v_gene: TRBV30; d_gene: NA; abundance: NA; j_gene: TRBJ1-2; CDR3nt: TGTGCCTGGAGAGCCTCGTCCTATGGCTACACCTTC; CDR3aa: CAWRASSYGYTF
v_gene: TRBV30; d_gene: TRBD1; abundance: NA; j_gene: TRBJ2-7; CDR3nt: TGTGCCTGGAGTCGCGACAGGGGGCCTGCCTACGAGCAGTACTTC; CDR3aa: CAWSRDRGPAYEQYF
v_gene: TRBV28; d_gene: TRBD1; abundance: NA; j_gene: TRBJ1-2; CDR3nt: TGTGCCAGCAGTCCACGGGACAGGGCCTACACCTTC; CDR3aa: CASSPRDRAYTF
v_gene: TRBV20-1; d_gene: TRBD1; abundance: NA; j_gene: TRBJ2-7; CDR3nt: TGCAGTGCCGACAGGGGGTCATACGAGCAGTACTTC; CDR3aa: CSADRGSYEQYF
v_gene: TRBV3-1; d_gene: TRBD1; abundance: NA; j_gene: TRBJ2-7; CDR3nt: TGTGCCAGCAGCCAGGACAGGAGCTCCTACGAGCAGTACTTC; CDR3aa: CASSQDRSSYEQYF
v_gene: TRBV3-1; d_gene: NA; abundance: NA; j_gene: TRBJ1-6; CDR3nt: TGTGCCAGCAGCACGGGACACCTTGGGAATTCACCCCTCCACTTT; CDR3aa: CASSTGHLGNSPLHF
v_gene: TRBV29-1; d_gene: NA; abundance: NA; j_gene: TRBJ2-1; CDR3nt: TGCAGCGTTGTCAGGGCGGATGATAGCTCCTACAATGAGCAGTTCTTC; CDR3aa: CSVVRADDSSYNEQFF
v_gene: TRBV5-1; d_gene: NA; abundance: NA; j_gene: TRBJ2-3; CDR3nt: TGCGCCAGCAGCCCCGGAGCGAAAGATACGCAGTATTTT; CDR3aa: CASSPGAKDTQYF
v_gene: TRBV7-2; d_gene: NA; abundance: NA; j_gene: TRBJ2-5; CDR3nt: TGTGCCAGCAGCTTAAGATACCAAGAGACCCAGTACTTC; CDR3aa: CASSLRYQETQYF
v_gene: TRBV7-2; d_gene: NA; abundance: NA; j_gene: TRBJ2-5; CDR3nt: TGTGCCAGCAGCCCCGCCGCGGGGTATGGGGAGACCCAGTACTTC; CDR3aa: CASSPAAGYGETQYF
v_gene: TRBV29-1; d_gene: TRBD1; abundance: NA; j_gene: TRBJ1-1; CDR3nt: TGCAGCGTGGCCACGGACAGGCCCTACCCTTTCTTT; CDR3aa: CSVATDRPYPFF
v_gene: TRBV20-1; d_gene: NA; abundance: NA; j_gene: TRBJ2-1; CDR3nt: TGCAGTGCTAGCAGTGGGGCGGGTAATGAGCAGTTCTTC; CDR3aa: CSASSGAGNEQFF
v_gene: TRBV28; d_gene: NA; abundance: NA; j_gene: TRBJ2-3; CDR3nt: TGTGCCAGTAGGACTTACACAGATACGCAGTATTTT; CDR3aa: CASRTYTDTQYF
v_gene: TRBV12-5; d_gene: NA; abundance: once; j_gene: TRBJ1-1; CDR3nt: TGTGCTAGTGGTTTGGACTCGGGACACCCGAACACTGAAGCTTTCTTT; CDR3aa: CASGLDSGHPNTEAFF
v_gene: TRBV12-3/TRBV12-4; d_gene: NA; abundance: NA; j_gene: TRBJ2-2; CDR3nt: TGTGCCAGCAGCCTTAATTCTGGGACCGGGGAGCTGTTTTTT; CDR3aa: CASSLNSGTGELFF
v_gene: TRBV3-1; d_gene: NA; abundance: NA; j_gene: TRBJ2-5; CDR3nt: TGTGCCAGCAGCCAAGCAACACAGGGAGAAGAGACCCAGTACTTC; CDR3aa: CASSQATQGEETQYF
v_gene: TRBV7-2; d_gene: TRBD1; abundance: NA; j_gene: TRBJ2-7; CDR3nt: TGTGCCAGCAGCTCTCGACAGGGGAACTACGAGCAGTACTTC; CDR3aa: CASSSRQGNYEQYF
v_gene: TRBV15; d_gene: NA; abundance: NA; j_gene: TRBJ1-3; CDR3nt: TGTGCCTCGACAGAGGGGTACGATGGCACCATATATTTT; CDR3aa: CASTEGYDGTIYF
v_gene: TRBV5-1; d_gene: TRBD1; abundance: once; j_gene: TRBJ1-3; CDR3nt: TGCGCCAGCAGCTTGATGGACAGGGGTTCTGGAAACACCATATATTTT; CDR3aa: CASSLMDRGSGNTIYF
v_gene: TRBV15; d_gene: NA; abundance: NA; j_gene: TRBJ2-7; CDR3nt: TGTGCCACCAGCAGAGATCTTGGGATCACAGGTTACGAGCAGTACTTC; CDR3aa: CATSRDLGITGYEQYF
v_gene: TRBV29-1; d_gene: TRBD1; abundance: NA; j_gene: TRBJ1-1; CDR3nt: TGCAGCGGGGACAGGGGCACTGAAGCTTTCTTT; CDR3aa: CSGDRGTEAFF
v_gene: TRBV20-1; d_gene: NA; abundance: NA; j_gene: TRBJ1-4; CDR3nt: TGCAGTGCTAGGACCTCTTGGGGTGAAAAACTGTTTTTT; CDR3aa: CSARTSWGEKLFF
v_gene: TRBV2; d_gene: NA; abundance: NA; j_gene: TRBJ2-1; CDR3nt: TGTGCCAGCAGTGGGGAGACCTACAATGAGCAGTTCTTC; CDR3aa: CASSGETYNEQFF
v_gene: TRBV6-5; d_gene: NA; abundance: NA; j_gene: TRBJ2-4; CDR3nt: TGTGCCAGCAGTTATTCCTTCCGGGGGATCCGAAACATTCAGTACTTC; CDR3aa: CASSYSFRGIRNIQYF
v_gene: TRBV20-1; d_gene: TRBD1; abundance: NA; j_gene: TRBJ2-1; CDR3nt: TGCAGTGCTTCCGACAGGGGCCCCCACAATGAGCAGTTCTTC; CDR3aa: CSASDRGPHNEQFF
v_gene: TRBV7-2; d_gene: TRBD2; abundance: NA; j_gene: TRBJ2-7; CDR3nt: TGTGCCAGCAGTCTCTTGAGCGGGAGGGGCGAGCAGTACTTC; CDR3aa: CASSLLSGRGEQYF
v_gene: TRBV12-3/TRBV12-4; d_gene: NA; abundance: NA; j_gene: TRBJ1-4; CDR3nt: TGTGCCAGCAGTCCGAGATTGGAAAAACTGTTTTTT; CDR3aa: CASSPRLEKLFF
v_gene: TRBV30; d_gene: NA; abundance: NA; j_gene: TRBJ1-2; CDR3nt: TGTGCCTGGAGTGAGTCACATCGGGGATTTGGCTATGGCTACACCTTC; CDR3aa: CAWSESHRGFGYGYTF
v_gene: TRBV12-3/TRBV12-4; d_gene: NA; abundance: once; j_gene: TRBJ2-7; CDR3nt: TGTGCCAGCAGACGCGGCGGAGGACTAACCTACGAGCAGTACTTC; CDR3aa: CASRRGGGLTYEQYF
v_gene: TRBV10-3; d_gene: NA; abundance: NA; j_gene: TRBJ2-5; CDR3nt: TGTGCCTCCAGAGACACTAGGCGGCAAGAGACCCAGTACTTC; CDR3aa: CASRDTRRQETQYF
v_gene: TRBV30; d_gene: NA; abundance: once; j_gene: TRBJ1-2; CDR3nt: TGTGCCTACTCAGGGCCGGGCCCGGGTGGCTACACCTTC; CDR3aa: CAYSGPGPGGYTF
v_gene: TRBV27; d_gene: TRBD1; abundance: few; j_gene: TRBJ1-5; CDR3nt: TGTGCCAGCAGTTCTCAGGGGGGCAATCAGCCCCAGCATTTT; CDR3aa: CASSSQGGNQPQHF
v_gene: TRBV29-1; d_gene: NA; abundance: once; j_gene: TRBJ2-3; CDR3nt: TGCAGCGTTGATGCTGAGGGGACAGATACGCAGTATTTT; CDR3aa: CSVDAEGTDTQYF
v_gene: TRBV7-3; d_gene: TRBD1; abundance: NA; j_gene: TRBJ2-1; CDR3nt: TGTGCCAGCAGCTCGAGAGACAGGGACAATGAGCAGTTCTTC; CDR3aa: CASSSRDRDNEQFF
v_gene: TRBV7-2; d_gene: NA; abundance: NA; j_gene: TRBJ2-1; CDR3nt: TGTGCCAGCAGCTTAGACGTCGCGCATAGCTCCTACAATGAGCAGTTCTTC; CDR3aa: CASSLDVAHSSYNEQFF
v_gene: TRBV5-6; d_gene: NA; abundance: NA; j_gene: TRBJ1-5; CDR3nt: TGTGCCAGCAGCTTTTGGTGGGATAGCAATCAGCCCCAGCATTTT; CDR3aa: CASSFWWDSNQPQHF
v_gene: TRBV5-6; d_gene: NA; abundance: NA; j_gene: TRBJ2-7; CDR3nt: TGTGCCAGCAGCTTGGACAGGGTGTCCGAGCAGTACTTC; CDR3aa: CASSLDRVSEQYF
v_gene: TRBV7-7; d_gene: NA; abundance: once; j_gene: TRBJ2-3; CDR3nt: TGTGCTAGCAGCTTGGGCGGGGACACAGATACGCAGTATTTT; CDR3aa: CASSLGGDTDTQYF
v_gene: TRBV7-9; d_gene: NA; abundance: NA; j_gene: TRBJ1-2; CDR3nt: TGTGCCAGCAGCGCGGGACGGCCATATGGCTACACCTTC; CDR3aa: CASSAGRPYGYTF
v_gene: TRBV20-1; d_gene: TRBD1; abundance: NA; j_gene: TRBJ2-7; CDR3nt: TGCAGTGCTAACCGGGACAGCCCTTACGAGCAGTACTTC; CDR3aa: CSANRDSPYEQYF
v_gene: TRBV16; d_gene: NA; abundance: NA; j_gene: TRBJ1-5; CDR3nt: TGTGCCAGCAGCCTCTTACAGGGATTGGGACAGCCCCAGCATTTT; CDR3aa: CASSLLQGLGQPQHF
v_gene: TRBV20-1; d_gene: TRBD2; abundance: NA; j_gene: TRBJ2-7; CDR3nt: TGCAGTGCTAGATCAGTAGTCGGACTAGCGGGGGCCAGACCGGAAGAGCAGTACTTC; CDR3aa: CSARSVVGLAGARPEEQYF
v_gene: TRBV27; d_gene: NA; abundance: NA; j_gene: TRBJ2-7; CDR3nt: TGTGCCAGCAGTTCCCCCGAAGGGGTACCCTCCGAGCAGTACTTC; CDR3aa: CASSSPEGVPSEQYF
v_gene: TRBV10-3; d_gene: NA; abundance: NA; j_gene: TRBJ2-7; CDR3nt: TGTGCCATCAGTGACCGGGCAGGGCCAGTCGACGAGCAGTACTTC; CDR3aa: CAISDRAGPVDEQYF
v_gene: TRBV5-1; d_gene: NA; abundance: NA; j_gene: TRBJ1-1; CDR3nt: TGCGCCAGCAGCCAGCTGGGAGCCGTGAACACTGAAGCTTTCTTT; CDR3aa: CASSQLGAVNTEAFF
v_gene: TRBV20-1; d_gene: TRBD1; abundance: NA; j_gene: TRBJ1-3; CDR3nt: TGCAGTGCTAGGACCCACACAGGGGCTGGAAACACCATATATTTT; CDR3aa: CSARTHTGAGNTIYF
v_gene: TRBV4-1; d_gene: TRBD1; abundance: NA; j_gene: TRBJ1-2; CDR3nt: TGCGCCAGCAGGTTCCTTGGGACAGGGGTTGACTATGGCTACACCTTC; CDR3aa: CASRFLGTGVDYGYTF
v_gene: TRBV11-2; d_gene: TRBD2; abundance: NA; j_gene: TRBJ2-3; CDR3nt: TGTGCCAGCAGCGACCGACTAGCGGGCACAGATACGCAGTATTTT; CDR3aa: CASSDRLAGTDTQYF
v_gene: TRBV28; d_gene: TRBD1; abundance: NA; j_gene: TRBJ1-5; CDR3nt: TGTGCCAGCAGCCCCCCGGGACAGGTTAATCAGCCCCAGCATTTT; CDR3aa: CASSPPGQVNQPQHF
v_gene: TRBV5-1; d_gene: NA; abundance: NA; j_gene: TRBJ1-2; CDR3nt: TGCGCCAGCAGCTTGAAAGGGTACGATGGCTACACCTTC; CDR3aa: CASSLKGYDGYTF